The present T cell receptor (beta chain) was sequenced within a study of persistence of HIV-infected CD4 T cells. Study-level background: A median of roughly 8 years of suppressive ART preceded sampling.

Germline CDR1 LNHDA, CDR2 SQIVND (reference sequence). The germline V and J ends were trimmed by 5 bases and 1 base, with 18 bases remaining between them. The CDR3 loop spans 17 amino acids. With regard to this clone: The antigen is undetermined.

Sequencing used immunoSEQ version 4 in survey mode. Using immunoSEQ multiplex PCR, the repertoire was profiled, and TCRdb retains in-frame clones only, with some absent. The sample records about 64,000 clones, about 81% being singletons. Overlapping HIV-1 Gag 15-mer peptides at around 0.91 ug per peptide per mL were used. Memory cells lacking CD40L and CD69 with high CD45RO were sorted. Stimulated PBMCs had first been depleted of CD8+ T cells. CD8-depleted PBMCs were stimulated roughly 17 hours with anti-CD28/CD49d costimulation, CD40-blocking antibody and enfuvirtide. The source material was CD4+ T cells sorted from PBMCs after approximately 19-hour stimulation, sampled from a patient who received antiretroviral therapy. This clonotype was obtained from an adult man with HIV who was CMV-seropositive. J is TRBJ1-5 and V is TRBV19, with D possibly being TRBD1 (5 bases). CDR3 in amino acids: CASSSPGTRGSNQPQHF. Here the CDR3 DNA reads TGTGCCAGTAGTTCACCCGGGACCCGGGGAAGCAATCAGCCCCAGCATTTT.